The 7 T cell receptor beta chains below were found in one sample sequenced in a study of blood T cell repertoires in COVID-19. Libraries were prepared by immunoSEQ multiplex PCR; TCRdb keeps only in-frame clonotypes and omits some of them. This repertoire shows about 300,000 clones, approximately 91% found once; its top ten account for about 1.7%. The sequencing input was PBMCs or T cells enriched from blood (not recorded which). Source of these receptors: a woman between 35 and 50 years old who had recovered from COVID-19.

This clone was seen a single time. The rearrangement links TRBV5-1 to TRBJ2-1, with 8 nucleotides matching TRBD1. Germline values: CDR1 SGHRS, CDR2 YFSETQ. V lost 3 bases and J lost 12; bases outside the gene matches: 20. This CDR3 is 17 amino acids long. CDR3 nucleotides: TGCGCCAGCAGCTCGGGGACCACAGGGGGAGGTATAACAGGGCAGTTCTTC. It is translated as CASSSGTTGGGITGQFF.

This chain uses TRBV7-2 with TRBJ1-2; D ambiguous. CDR3 size: 15 residues. V was shortened by 0 bases and J by 4 bases, with 12 bases between the two germline ends. The germline gives CDR1 SGHTA, CDR2 FQGNSA. CDR3 region: CASSLARGAAYGYTF. The CDR3 region has the DNA TGTGCCAGCAGCTTAGCCCGCGGCGCGGCCTATGGCTACACCTTC.

This clone was detected a few times. CDR3 loop: CASSDAGSLIQYF. CDR3 coding DNA: TGTGCCAGCAGTGATGCCGGGTCCCTAATTCAGTACTTC. The J gene is TRBJ2-4, the V gene TRBV25-1; D unclear. The V and J ends lost 3 bases and 10 bases respectively, with 13 bases between them. The CDR3 sequence is 13 residues long. Germline V gene data show CDR1 as MGHDK and CDR2 as SYGVNS. Supplemented by reference TRBV25-1 and TRBJ2-4, the full variable domain reads EADIYQTPRYLVIGTGKKITLECSQTMGHDKMYWYQQDPGMELHLIHYSYGVNSTEKGDLSSESTVSRIRTEHFPLTLESARPSHTSQYLCASSDAGSLIQYFGAGTRLSVL.

This chain joins TRBV5-1 and TRBJ2-1; TRBD2 agrees at 13 bases. V gave up 4 bases and J gave up 6 bases; unmatched junction bases: 7. CDR1 SGHRS and CDR2 YFSETQ come from the germline V gene. The CDR3 is 16 residues long. The CDR3 DNA follows: TGCGCCAGCAGCCCCGGGACTAGCGGGGTATCCAATGAGCAGTTCTTC. Translated: CASSPGTSGVSNEQFF.

The chain combines TRBV5-4 with TRBJ2-7; tentatively, D is TRBD1 (5 bases). Trimming stripped 0 bases from V and 2 bases from J, with 15 bases between. The CDR3 extends over 16 amino acids. The germline V gene has CDR1 SGHNT and CDR2 YYREEE (reference sequence). In nucleotides, the CDR3 is TGTGCCAGCAGCTTGGAACCGACAGCCTCGGCCTACGAGCAGTACTTC. It encodes CASSLEPTASAYEQYF.

This clone was detected a few times. This chain uses TRBV18 with TRBJ1-2, with 8 nucleotides matching TRBD1. Trimming took 1 base from V and 8 from J; bases not matched to a gene: 6. The CDR3 contains 14 residues. Germline V gives CDR1 KGHSH, CDR2 LQKENI. The chain's CDR3 is CASSPQTGEIGYTF. The CDR3 nucleotides read TGTGCCAGCTCACCACAGACAGGGGAGATAGGCTACACCTTC.

The gene calls are TRBV7-3 and TRBJ2-2, with no clear D. CDR3 length: 13 residues. The germline V gene has CDR1 SGHTA and CDR2 FQGTGA. V was shortened by 2 bases and J by 2 bases, with 3 bases between the two germline ends. CDR3 sequence reads: CASSLPNTGELFF. CDR3 bases: TGTGCCAGCAGCTTACCTAACACCGGGGAGCTGTTTTTT.